The clone carrying this T cell receptor beta chain appeared a few times. Its antigen is not identified. The source of the sample is a study of CD8 T cells in ankylosing spondylitis. Study-level points and caveats: Certain motif variants had earlier been reported in reactive arthritis synovial fluid and blood. Disease-linked clones displayed a CD8+ phenotype and appeared relatively rarely in peripheral blood. Disease-associated clones were reportedly significantly overrepresented in matched ankylosing spondylitis synovial fluid. About 8 highly homologous variants made up a TCR beta motif that seemed to typify ankylosing spondylitis blood.

With molecular barcodes, quantitative 5'-RACE was used to make the TCR beta libraries. TCRdb ran MiXCR on the 5' RACE reads and lists one entry per CDR3 protein. The table includes hundreds of thousands of distinct CDR3 sequences, about 17% detected once. Germline V gene data show CDR1 as SGHDN and CDR2 as FVKESK. The CDR3 is 16 residues long. The V and J ends lost 0 bases and 7 bases respectively, with 18 bases between them. The V and J genes are TRBV14 and TRBJ1-2, with D tentatively TRBD1 (6 bases). The material sequenced was blood, either unsorted or a sorted T cell fraction (not recorded which). The clonotype originates from a male donor with ankylosing spondylitis. CDR3 residues: CASSQDFQGRIGGYTF. DNA of the CDR3: TGTGCCAGCAGCCAAGATTTCCAGGGGAGAATCGGTGGCTACACCTTC.